The source of this T cell receptor beta chain is a study of CD8+CD57+ T cells in acquired aplastic anemia. Germline V gene data show CDR1 as SGHDT and CDR2 as YYEEEE. The CDR3 sequence is 13 residues long. V lost 0 bases, J lost 3 bases, and 6 bases lay in between. In the case of this clonotype: The antigen remains undetermined. A read error is likely, as this CDR3 ends without the conserved phenylalanine or tryptophan.

Study results and limitations: Patients and controls were found to share 25 to 35 CD8+ CDR3 sequences. Controls did not differ significantly from patients in CD8+ Simpson's diversity.

TCR beta VDJ and CDR3 profiling used genomic DNA as template. TCRdb independently ran MiXCR on the reads; one entry per CDR3 protein. Counted here are about 200,000 distinct CDR3 sequences, almost 35% occurring once; the ten biggest clones make up 1% to 1.3%. Material for sequencing was sorted CD4+, CD8+, or CD8+CD57+ T cells (not recorded which) from PBMCs. This receptor was obtained from a human donor in good health, serving as a control. This rearrangement joins TRBV5-6 to TRBJ1-2, with D possibly TRBD1 on 5 matching bases. CDR3 protein: CASSLVTDYGYTI. The DNA of the CDR3 is TGTGCCAGCAGCTTGGTGACAGACTATGGCTACACCATC.